This TCR beta chain appears in the sequencing data of a study of T cell responses to AZD1222 COVID-19 vaccine. Study results and caveats: Females outnumbered males among donors, who were mostly white British; clonal diversity was possibly underestimated. Just 5 to 7 AZD1222 recipients were seropositive at baseline. Nearly half of the spike-specific TCRs reportedly recognize variant regions that carry no mutations. Following two doses of AZD1222, Spike-specific TCR breadth and depth rose.

V was pared by 1 base and J by 10 bases, with 11 bases between. The V gene's germline CDR1 is LGHDT and CDR2 YNNKEL (reference sequence). This CDR3 region has 13 residues. This table comes from immunoSEQ multiplex PCR, and its TCRdb copy is limited to in-frame clones, with some not included. The data contain over 60,000 clones, approximately 90% of them singletons. About this clone itself: What it binds is not known.

The starting material was peripheral blood, obtained 28 days after the second dose of the MenACWY control vaccine. The receptor was derived from an adult who received the MenACWY meningococcal vaccine as a control. V gene TRBV3-1 (or the pseudogene TRBV3-2) combines with J gene TRBJ2-1; possible D gene TRBD2, 6 bases. Here the CDR3 DNA reads TGTGCCAGCAGCCAAGCCCCTGGGGGGGAGCAGTTCTTC. Translation: CASSQAPGGEQFF.